This TCR beta chain was documented in a study of blood T cell repertoires in COVID-19. The germline CDR1 and CDR2 sequences are MNHEY and SMNVEV (reference sequence). The trim removed 7 bases at V and 3 bases at J, leaving 9 bases unmatched. The CDR3 consists of 15 residues. The table came from immunoSEQ multiplex PCR; TCRdb's copy has only in-frame clones and leaves some out. The repertoire includes around 320,000 clones, roughly nine tenths of them detected once, and about 4.2% sits in the top ten. Sequencing was done on a sample of PBMCs or T cells enriched from blood (not recorded which). This TCR derives from a woman aged 30 to 39 who had been exposed to COVID-19. The rearrangement links TRBV27 to TRBJ2-5, with 9 bases aligning to TRBD2. CDR3 in DNA: TGTGCCAGCACCCCGGTAGCGGGGGCTGAAGAGACCCAGTACTTC. Its protein product is CASTPVAGAEETQYF.